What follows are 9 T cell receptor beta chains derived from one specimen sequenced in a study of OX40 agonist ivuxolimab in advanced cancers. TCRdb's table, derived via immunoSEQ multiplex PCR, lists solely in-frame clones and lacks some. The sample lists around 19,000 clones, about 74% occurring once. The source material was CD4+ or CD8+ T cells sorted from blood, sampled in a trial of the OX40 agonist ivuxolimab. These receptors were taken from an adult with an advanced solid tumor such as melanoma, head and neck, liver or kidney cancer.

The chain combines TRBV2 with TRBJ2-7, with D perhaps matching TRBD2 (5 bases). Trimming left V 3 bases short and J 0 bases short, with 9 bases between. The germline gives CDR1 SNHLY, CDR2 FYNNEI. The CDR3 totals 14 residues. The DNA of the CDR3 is TGTGCCAGCAGTGATGGAGGTCTCTCCTACGAGCAGTACTTC. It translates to CASSDGGLSYEQYF.

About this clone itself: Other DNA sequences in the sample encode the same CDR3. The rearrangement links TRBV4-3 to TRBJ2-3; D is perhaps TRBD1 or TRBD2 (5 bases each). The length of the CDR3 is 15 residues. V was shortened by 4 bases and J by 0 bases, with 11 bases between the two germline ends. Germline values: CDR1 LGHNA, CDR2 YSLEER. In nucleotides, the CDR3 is TGCGCCAGCAGCCTGACGGGGCGAAGCACAGATACGCAGTATTTT. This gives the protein CASSLTGRSTDTQYF.

CDR3 in DNA: TGTGCCAGTAGTATGGGGGTTTACAATGAGCAGTTCTTC. Amino acids: CASSMGVYNEQFF. V gene TRBV19 combines with J gene TRBJ2-1; either TRBD1 or TRBD2 may supply D (5 bases each). CDR1 and CDR2 (germline): LNHDA, SQIVND (reference sequence). Trimming took off 3 bases at V and 4 bases at J, with 7 bases between the two ends. This CDR3 is built from 13 residues.

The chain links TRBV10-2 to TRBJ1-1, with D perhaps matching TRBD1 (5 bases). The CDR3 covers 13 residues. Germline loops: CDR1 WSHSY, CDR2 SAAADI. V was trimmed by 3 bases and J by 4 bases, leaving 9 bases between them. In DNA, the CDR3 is TGCGCCAGCAGTGAAGGGGATGGCACTGAAGCTTTCTTT. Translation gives CASSEGDGTEAFF.

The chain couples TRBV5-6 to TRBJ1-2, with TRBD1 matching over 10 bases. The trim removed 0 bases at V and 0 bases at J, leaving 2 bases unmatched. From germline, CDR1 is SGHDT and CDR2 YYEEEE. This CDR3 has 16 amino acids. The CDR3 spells CASSLGDRGPNYGYTF. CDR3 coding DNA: TGTGCCAGCAGCTTGGGGGACAGGGGACCTAACTATGGCTACACCTTC.

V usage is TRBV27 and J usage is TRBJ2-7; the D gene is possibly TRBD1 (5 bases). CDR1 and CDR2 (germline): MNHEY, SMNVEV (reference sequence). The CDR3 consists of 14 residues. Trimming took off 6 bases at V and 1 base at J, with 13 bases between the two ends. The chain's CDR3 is CASRPGYRSYEQYF. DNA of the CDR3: TGTGCCAGCAGACCAGGCTACAGGTCCTACGAGCAGTACTTC.

The CDR3 bases are TGTGCCAGCAGCTTGGAGATCGTCAGGAACGGTGGCTACACCTTC. Its protein is CASSLEIVRNGGYTF. The V gene is TRBV5-4, the J gene TRBJ1-2; D call uncertain. Trimming stripped 0 bases from V and 7 bases from J, with 16 bases between. The germline V gene encodes CDR1 SGHNT and CDR2 YYREEE (reference sequence). The CDR3 has 15 residues.

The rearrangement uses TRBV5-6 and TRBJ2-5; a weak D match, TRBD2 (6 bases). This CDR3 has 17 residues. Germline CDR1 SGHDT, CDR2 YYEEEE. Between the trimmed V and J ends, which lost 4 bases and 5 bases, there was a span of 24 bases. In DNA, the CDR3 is TGTGCCAGCAGCCCAAGGTTGGAGGGGATGAGGTCGGAGACCCAGTACTTC. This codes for CASSPRLEGMRSETQYF. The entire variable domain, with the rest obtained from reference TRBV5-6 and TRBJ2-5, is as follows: DAGVTQSPTHLIKTRGQQVTLRCSPKSGHDTVSWYQQALGQGPQFIFQYYEEEERQRGNFPDRFSGHQFPNYSSELNVNALLLGDSALYLCASSPRLEGMRSETQYFGPGTRLLVL.

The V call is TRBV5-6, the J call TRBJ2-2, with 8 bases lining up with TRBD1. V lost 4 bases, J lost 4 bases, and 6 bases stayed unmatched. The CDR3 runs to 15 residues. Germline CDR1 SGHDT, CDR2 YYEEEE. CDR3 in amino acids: CASSIGQGPTGELFF. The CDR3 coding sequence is TGTGCCAGCAGCATCGGACAGGGCCCCACCGGGGAGCTGTTTTTT.